The T cell receptor (beta chain) described here comes from a study of Graves' ophthalmopathy and Graves' hyperthyroidism. Study-wide results and limits: Ophthalmopathy progression cases were predicted by the model with approximately 66% sensitivity and 72.22% specificity. Discrimination between ophthalmopathy and stable hyperthyroidism by a 13-signature model showed about 88% sensitivity and more than 65% specificity. Blood repertoires reportedly contained most expanded thyroid clonotypes above 0.001 frequency.

This clonotype appeared many times. Its antigen is currently unknown. Patients were left out if they had other autoimmune diseases, uncontrolled infections, pregnancy or lactation. CDR3 regions of TCR beta were amplified from RNA transcripts. Second-round multiplex PCR followed a first-round RT-PCR using HTBI primers. MiXCR was run by TCRdb on the multiplex PCR reads, yielding one entry per CDR3 protein. The sample shows about 210,000 distinct CDR3 sequences, under 30% of them seen only once. Per germline, CDR1 MDHEN and CDR2 SYDVKM. CDR3 length: 15 residues. V shed 5 bases and J shed 0 bases, with 10 bases lying between them.

Sequencing was performed on peripheral blood. The chain joins TRBV28 to TRBJ2-2; no reliable D call. The TCR sequence derives from a man in his fifties with Graves' ophthalmopathy. The CDR3 nucleotides read TGTGCCAGCAGTCCCACTGCCCCGAACACCGGGGAGCTGTTTTTT. Amino acids: CASSPTAPNTGELFF.